Below, 30 T cell receptor beta chains from the same sample are listed, as sequenced in a study of T-cell memory formation after mild COVID-19. TCRdb passed the 5' RACE reads through MiXCR, listing each CDR3 protein once. The sample carries about 320,000 distinct CDR3 sequences, roughly an eighth recorded once. The sample comprised PBMCs or a T cell subset sorted from them (not recorded which). The receptors stem from a man between 18 and 35 years old who had mild COVID-19 (a few samples of this study predate the infection). Cell type and time point are not known.

This chain joins TRBV18 and TRBJ2-7; 8 bases align to TRBD2. This CDR3 region has 15 residues. CDR1 and CDR2 (germline): KGHSH, LQKENI. V lost 4 bases to trimming and J lost 0 bases; unmatched junction nucleotides: 5. The CDR3 coding sequence is TGTGCCAGCTCACTTGGTAGCGGGGTCTCCTACGAGCAGTACTTC. Translating it yields CASSLGSGVSYEQYF.

The V gene is TRBV7-2, the J gene TRBJ2-5, with TRBD2 identical over 10 bases. The germline CDR1 and CDR2 sequences are SGHTA and FQGNSA. The ends lost 4 bases at V and 4 bases at J; junction bases unmatched: 6. This CDR3 has 15 amino acids. The CDR3 nucleotides read TGTGCCAGCAGCTCACGTCGGACTAGCGGAGAGACCCAGTACTTC. Translated, it gives CASSSRRTSGETQYF.

This chain connects TRBV5-1 to TRBJ2-4, with D possibly matching TRBD2 (7 bases). V lost 5 bases and J lost 0, with 12 bases in between. The CDR3 length is 15 residues. Germline loops: CDR1 SGHRS, CDR2 YFSETQ. The CDR3 DNA follows: TGCGCCAGCAGGGCGGGGGCCCTAGCCAAAAACATTCAGTACTTC. Translating gives CASRAGALAKNIQYF.

This clonotype was found a few times. The chain uses TRBV9 and TRBJ2-3; TRBD2 agrees at 15 bases. There are 16 residues in the CDR3. The ends lost 4 bases at V and 5 bases at J; junction bases unmatched: 5. The V gene's germline CDR1 is SGDLS and CDR2 YYNGEE. The CDR3 nucleotides are TGTGCCAGCAGCAAAGGGACTAGCGGGGGGAGAGATACGCAGTATTTT. Translating it yields CASSKGTSGGRDTQYF.

This clonotype was picked up a small number of times. The chain is built from TRBV3-1 and TRBJ1-5, with D unclear. V lost 4 bases and J lost 0, with 7 bases in between. CDR3 length: 14 residues. Germline loops: CDR1 LGHDT, CDR2 YNNKEL (reference sequence). The CDR3 loop reads CASSPAGSNQPQHF. CDR3 in DNA: TGTGCCAGCAGCCCAGCCGGTAGCAATCAGCCCCAGCATTTT.

The gene calls are TRBV7-2 and TRBJ2-1; D perhaps matches TRBD2 (5 bases). Germline lookup yields CDR1 SGHTA and CDR2 FQGNSA. V was cut by 2 bases and J by 8 bases, with 16 bases left in between. CDR3 length: 15 amino acids. The CDR3 loop reads CASSLSGVSSYEQFF. Written as DNA, the CDR3 is TGTGCCAGCAGCTTATCCGGGGTGAGTTCTTATGAGCAGTTCTTC.

This clonotype showed up just a few times. The J gene is TRBJ2-3, the V gene TRBV5-1; D is possibly TRBD2 (6 bases). V was pared by 0 bases and J by 5 bases, with 10 bases between. Germline values: CDR1 SGHRS, CDR2 YFSETQ. This CDR3 contains 14 residues. CDR3 nucleotide sequence: TGCGCCAGCAGCTTGGATGGGGGGAGAGATACGCAGTATTTT. Its translation is CASSLDGGRDTQYF.

This clonotype was counted only a few times. CDR3 coding DNA: TGTGCCAGCAGTGATAGGGGGGGAGGCTACGAGCAGTACGTC. Residues: CASSDRGGGYEQYV. The V and J genes are TRBV13 and TRBJ2-7; D perhaps matches TRBD2 (7 bases). The CDR3 runs to 14 residues. Trimming shortened V by 6 bases and J by 3 bases, and 15 bases separated the two germline ends. Germline V lookup: CDR1 PRHDT, CDR2 FYEKMQ (reference sequence).

The chain has TRBV18 and TRBJ2-1; D possibly corresponds to TRBD2 (5 bases). V lost 0 bases, J lost 2 bases, and 14 bases lay in between. The CDR3 is 17 residues long. From germline, CDR1 is KGHSH and CDR2 LQKENI. DNA of the CDR3: TGTGCCAGCTCACCACCCGCTAGCAGAGGGCCCTACAATGAGCAGTTCTTC. As protein: CASSPPASRGPYNEQFF.

This chain uses TRBV10-2 with TRBJ1-1, with 10 bases fitting TRBD1. CDR1 is WSHSY, CDR2 SAAADI, per germline. The CDR3 consists of 14 residues. J lost 4 bases, V lost 4 bases, and 3 bases had no gene match. The CDR3 bases are TGCGCCAGCAGTGGGACAGGGGGAGCCACTGAAGCTTTCTTT. Its protein product is CASSGTGGATEAFF.

This clonotype was picked up a small number of times. The chain recombines TRBV29-1 with TRBJ1-1; D call uncertain. V was pared by 4 bases and J by 6 bases, with 12 bases between. The germline gives CDR1 SQVTM, CDR2 ANQGSEA. There are 12 residues in the CDR3. CDR3: CSVVSLQPEAFF. CDR3 coding DNA: TGCAGCGTTGTTTCCCTCCAACCTGAAGCTTTCTTT.

The rearrangement uses TRBV6-5 and TRBJ2-7; 9 nucleotides line up with TRBD2. Germline values: CDR1 MNHEY, CDR2 SVGAGI. The CDR3 runs to 15 residues. Germline trimming cut 0 bases from V and 2 bases from J; bases unmatched to any gene: 2. This CDR3 is CASSYSLAGPYEQYF. The CDR3 coding sequence is TGTGCCAGCAGTTACTCGCTAGCGGGACCCTACGAGCAGTACTTC.

V and J are TRBV10-3 and TRBJ1-4; 9 bases fit TRBD1. The CDR3 runs to 14 residues. The trim removed 2 bases at V and 9 bases at J, leaving 4 bases unmatched. Germline V gives CDR1 ENHRY, CDR2 SYGVKD. The chain's CDR3 is CAISEPGTGQKLFF. CDR3 in DNA: TGTGCCATCAGTGAGCCTGGGACAGGGCAAAAACTGTTTTTT.

The chain carries TRBV5-1 and TRBJ2-1; 12 bases map to TRBD2. This CDR3 has 21 residues. Per germline, CDR1 SGHRS and CDR2 YFSETQ. V lost 4 bases and J lost 0; bases outside the gene matches: 17. The CDR3 nucleotides read TGCGCCAGCAGCCCCCGGCCCACTAGCGGGGGGACTCTGAGCTCCTACAATGAGCAGTTCTTC. Its protein is CASSPRPTSGGTLSSYNEQFF.

The V gene is TRBV29-1, the J gene TRBJ2-2, with TRBD2 matching 9 bases. Germline lookup yields CDR1 SQVTM and CDR2 ANQGSEA. J lost 1 base, V lost 5 bases, and 8 bases had no gene match. The CDR3 is 16 residues long. The chain's CDR3 is CSVPRTSAGNTGELFF. In nucleotides, the CDR3 is TGCAGCGTTCCTCGGACTAGCGCGGGGAACACCGGGGAGCTGTTTTTT.

This clonotype was observed a few times. The rearrangement links TRBV11-2 to TRBJ1-6, with D hard to call. CDR3 length: 16 residues. From germline, CDR1 is SGHAT and CDR2 FQNNGV. V was pared by 5 bases and J by 9 bases, with 20 bases between. The CDR3 region is CASSRSSGSASSPLHF. CDR3 DNA: TGTGCCAGCAGCCGCAGTTCGGGGTCGGCGAGTTCACCCCTCCACTTT.

The rearrangement links TRBV7-2 to TRBJ1-1, with 7 positions matching TRBD1. Trimming took 5 bases from V and 5 from J; bases not matched to a gene: 11. The germline V gene encodes CDR1 SGHTA and CDR2 FQGNSA. The CDR3 is made up of 15 amino acids. CDR3 in amino acids: CASSVIPQGRTEAFF. Here the CDR3 DNA reads TGTGCCAGCAGCGTAATACCACAGGGGAGGACTGAAGCTTTCTTT.

The chain combines TRBV12-3 or TRBV12-4 with TRBJ2-1; D may be TRBD1 or TRBD2 (5 bases each). V shed 4 bases and J shed 10 bases, with 11 bases lying between them. The CDR3 has 12 residues. CDR3 nucleotide sequence: TGTGCCAGCAGTTACGGGGCCCGGGAGCAGTTCTTC. Translation gives CASSYGAREQFF.

This clonotype was observed a handful of times. The chain combines TRBV29-1 with TRBJ2-5, with a possible D match to TRBD1 (6 bases). Per the germline V gene, CDR1 is SQVTM and CDR2 is ANQGSEA. Trimming cost V 5 bases and J 3 bases, with 13 bases left between them. CDR3 length equals 13 residues. DNA of the CDR3: TGCAGCGTTACCCCTAGGGGGAAAGAGACCCAGTACTTC. Translating gives CSVTPRGKETQYF. Filled out from reference TRBV29-1 and TRBJ2-5, the complete variable domain reads SAVISQKPSRDICQRGTSLTIQCQVDSQVTMMFWYRQQPGQSLTLIATANQGSEATYESGFVIDKFPISRPNLTFSTLTVSNMSPEDSSIYLCSVTPRGKETQYFGPGTRLLVL.

This clonotype was seen a few times. An end of the junction differs from the germline gene, which may be a read error. V usage is TRBV4-3 and J usage is TRBJ1-2, with a tentative D call TRBD1 (5 bases). The germline CDR1 and CDR2 sequences are LGHNA and YSLEER. The CDR3 totals 14 residues. CDR3: CARSQDWGNYGYTF. CDR3 coding DNA: TGCGCCAGAAGCCAAGATTGGGGGAACTATGGCTACACCTTC.

This chain connects TRBV5-1 to TRBJ2-7; TRBD1 matches 10 bases. V lost 4 bases and J lost 5; bases outside the gene matches: 12. The CDR3 runs to 16 residues. CDR1 is SGHRS and CDR2 is YFSETQ in the germline V gene. DNA for the CDR3: TGCGCCAGCAGCCCGGACAGTCCCGGGACAGGGGACGAGCAGTACTTC. Amino acid sequence: CASSPDSPGTGDEQYF.

The chain is built from TRBV20-1 and TRBJ2-7; D remains unclear. Per germline, CDR1 DFQATT and CDR2 SNEGSKA (reference sequence). Trimming shortened V by 3 bases and J by 3 bases, and 6 bases separated the two germline ends. The CDR3 extends over 11 amino acids. The CDR3 DNA sequence: TGCAGTGCTAGCAGCCACTACGAGCAGTACTTC. Translation gives CSASSHYEQYF.

This clonotype was seen only a few times. The chain combines TRBV5-1 with TRBJ2-5; D remains ambiguous. The V and J ends lost 0 bases and 2 bases respectively, with 11 bases between them. CDR3 size: 15 residues. In germline, CDR1 is SGHRS, CDR2 YFSETQ. Written as DNA, the CDR3 is TGCGCCAGCAGCTTGGGCGTTACACAACAAGAGACCCAGTACTTC. Its translation is CASSLGVTQQETQYF.

This clonotype appeared a few times. The chain has TRBV29-1 and TRBJ2-1; 12 bases agree with TRBD2. This CDR3 spans 15 amino acids. Germline V gene lookup returns CDR1 SQVTM and CDR2 ANQGSEA. Germline trimming cut 6 bases from V and 1 base from J; bases unmatched to any gene: 4. The CDR3 protein is CSVHLAGGSYNEQFF. The CDR3 DNA is TGCAGCGTACACCTAGCGGGGGGGTCCTACAATGAGCAGTTCTTC.

This rearrangement joins TRBV11-2 to TRBJ1-5; D not certain. The CDR3 has 13 amino acids. Trimming shortened V by 0 bases and J by 6 bases, and 6 bases separated the two germline ends. Germline V gene data show CDR1 as SGHAT and CDR2 as FQNNGV. The CDR3 protein is CASSLESGQPQHF. The CDR3 region has the DNA TGTGCCAGCAGCTTAGAGAGTGGTCAGCCCCAGCATTTT.

The J gene is TRBJ1-1, the V gene TRBV7-3; tentative D call: TRBD1 (6 bases). This CDR3 is 14 amino acids long. CDR1 and CDR2 from the germline V gene are SGHTA and FQGTGA. Trimming left V 3 bases short and J 4 bases short, with 12 bases between. CDR3 nucleotides: TGTGCCAGCAGCTTGCGCCCGGACAGCACTGAAGCTTTCTTT. Encoded protein: CASSLRPDSTEAFF.

The chain carries TRBV5-1 and TRBJ1-1; D unclear. V was trimmed by 0 bases and J by 3 bases, leaving 12 bases between them. Germline CDR1 and CDR2: SGHRS and YFSETQ. CDR3 length: 15 residues. The CDR3 here is CASSLVDTGDTEAFF. The CDR3 DNA reads TGCGCCAGCAGCTTGGTCGACACGGGAGACACTGAAGCTTTCTTT.

A few counts support this clonotype. This chain connects TRBV5-1 to TRBJ2-7, with D unresolved. The V gene lost 1 base and the J gene lost 3 bases, with 11 bases spanning the gap. Germline V gene sequence: CDR1 SGHRS, CDR2 YFSETQ. CDR3 length: 14 amino acids. CDR3 sequence (DNA): TGCGCCAGCAGCTTGATGATAGGGCTCTACGAGCAGTACTTC. The encoded protein is CASSLMIGLYEQYF.

This clonotype came up a few times. The chain joins TRBV20-1 to TRBJ1-1; TRBD1 might be the D (6 bases). Looked up from germline, CDR1 is DFQATT and CDR2 is SNEGSKA (reference sequence). Trimming removed 3 bases from V and 3 bases from J, with 8 bases in between. The CDR3 loop spans 12 amino acids. CDR3 bases: TGCAGTGCTAGTAGGGGGTACACTGAAGCTTTCTTT. It codes for CSASRGYTEAFF.

The genes are TRBV27 and TRBJ1-2; no reliable D call. Germline lookup yields CDR1 MNHEY and CDR2 SMNVEV (reference sequence). V was cut by 5 bases and J by 0 bases, with 16 bases left in between. This CDR3 contains 16 residues. The CDR3, as DNA: TGTGCCAGCAGTCCCAACTATCCGGGAGCTAACTATGGCTACACCTTC. Amino acid sequence: CASSPNYPGANYGYTF.